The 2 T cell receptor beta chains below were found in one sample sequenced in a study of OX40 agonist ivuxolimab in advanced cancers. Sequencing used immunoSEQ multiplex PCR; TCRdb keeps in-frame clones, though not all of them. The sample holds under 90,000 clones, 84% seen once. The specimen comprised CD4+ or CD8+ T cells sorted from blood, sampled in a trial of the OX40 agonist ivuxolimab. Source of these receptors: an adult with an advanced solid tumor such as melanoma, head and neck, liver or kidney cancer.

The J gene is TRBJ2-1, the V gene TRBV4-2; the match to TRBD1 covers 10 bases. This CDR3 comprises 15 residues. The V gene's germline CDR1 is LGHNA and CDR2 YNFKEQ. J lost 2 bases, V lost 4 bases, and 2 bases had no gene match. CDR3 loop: CASSPGQGPYNEQFF. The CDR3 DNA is TGTGCCAGCAGCCCGGGACAGGGGCCCTACAATGAGCAGTTCTTC.

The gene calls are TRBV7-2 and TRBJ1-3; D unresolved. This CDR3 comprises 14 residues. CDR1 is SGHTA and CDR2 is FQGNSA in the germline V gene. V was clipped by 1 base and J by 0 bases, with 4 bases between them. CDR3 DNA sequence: TGTGCCAGCAGCTTAGTAGGCTCTGGAAACACCATATATTTT. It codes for CASSLVGSGNTIYF.